These T cell receptor beta chains were read from a single sample in a study of Ad26.COV2.S vaccination and SARS-CoV-2 variants. TCRdb's copy holds only in-frame clones and misses some; the assay was immunoSEQ multiplex PCR. The sample contains about 390,000 clones, 88% of which appear only once. Specimen: peripheral blood, collected in a trial of Ad26.COV2.S vaccine versus placebo. These receptor sequences come from a person between 18 and 60 years old who received the Ad26.COV2.S COVID-19 vaccine or a placebo. The CDR3 runs from the conserved cysteine through the conserved F or W. A D gene is named only where the DNA matches it firmly. Rows give clone size only sometimes, using once, few, many, or a class for an expanded clone.

TRBJ2-1 NA TRBV6-5 NA TGTGCCAGCAGTCGTGCGCCCGGGTCCTACAATGAGCAGTTCTTC CASSRAPGSYNEQFF
TRBJ2-3 NA TRBV10-3 NA TGTGCCATCTCCCGATCCGATACGCAGTATTTT CAISRSDTQYF
TRBJ2-2 once TRBV7-2 NA TGTGCCAGCACCTTAAGCCCCTCACCGGGTGAACGGAGACCCGGGGAGCTGTTTTTT CASTLSPSPGERRPGELFF
TRBJ1-1 once TRBV19 TRBD1 TGTGCCAGTAGCACCCGGGACAGGGACACTGAAGCTTTCTTT CASSTRDRDTEAFF
TRBJ1-5 NA TRBV7-9 TRBD1 TGTGCCAGCAGCTCTGGGGACAGGGGCCATCAGCCCCAGCATTTT CASSSGDRGHQPQHF
TRBJ2-5 NA TRBV27 TRBD1 TGTGCCAGCAGTTCCAAACCGAGGACAGGGGGCAATAACCTCGTTCAAGAGACCCAGTACTTC CASSSKPRTGGNNLVQETQYF
TRBJ1-2 once TRBV6-1 NA TGTGCCAGCAGTGAAGCGGCAGTCGGAATATATGGCTACACCTTC CASSEAAVGIYGYTF
TRBJ1-5 NA TRBV19 TRBD1 TGTGCCAGTAGTGCAGACAGGGATATTCAGCCCCAGCATTTT CASSADRDIQPQHF
TRBJ2-1 NA TRBV10-1 NA TGCGCCCCCGGTACCGATCTCGATGAGCAGTTCTTC CAPGTDLDEQFF
TRBJ2-3 NA TRBV25-1 NA TGTGCCAGCAGTGGGCACATAGGAACTGATACGCAGTATTTT CASSGHIGTDTQYF
TRBJ1-2 NA TRBV2 NA TGTGCCAGCAGTGAGCAGGGAGGCTATGGCTACACCTTC CASSEQGGYGYTF
TRBJ1-1 NA TRBV5-4 NA TGTGCCAGCAGCTTGGACCTCGAGGGGTATTCTGAAGCTTTCTTT CASSLDLEGYSEAFF
TRBJ1-1 NA TRBV6-5 TRBD1 TGTGCCAGCAGTCCGACGACAGGGGATAGGTCTGAAGCTTTCTTT CASSPTTGDRSEAFF
TRBJ2-5 NA TRBV7-2 NA TGTGCCAGCAGCTTAGGCACAGCGGAGCTTGAAGAGACCCAGTACTTC CASSLGTAELEETQYF
TRBJ1-5 NA TRBV2 TRBD1 TGTGCCAGCAGTGATGTAGGGGGCCGGATCAATCAGCCCCAGCATTTT CASSDVGGRINQPQHF
TRBJ2-1 NA TRBV6-5 NA TGTGCCAGCAGTTACCGTACACAGTTTCCCAATGAGCAGTTCTTC CASSYRTQFPNEQFF
TRBJ1-2 NA TRBV24-1 NA TGTGCCACCTCCGGGACTTACTATGGCTACACCTTC CATSGTYYGYTF
TRBJ1-1 NA TRBV2 NA TGTGCCAGCAGTGAACTGAAGGTTAGCAACACTGAAGCTTTCTTT CASSELKVSNTEAFF
TRBJ1-1 NA TRBV5-1 NA TGCGCCAGCAGCCCGGTTGGGTCGGGGGCTGGTTTCGCTGAAGCTTTCTTT CASSPVGSGAGFAEAFF
TRBJ1-6 once TRBV19 NA TGTGCCAGTAGTATAAGCCCGGACGGACGTATCTCACCCCTCCACTTT CASSISPDGRISPLHF
TRBJ1-1 NA TRBV30 NA TGTGCCTGGAGTGTACTGGTGAACACTGAAGCTTTCTTT CAWSVLVNTEAFF
TRBJ1-2 NA TRBV7-2 NA TGTGCCAGCAGCCCTAATGGCGGGGATCATGGCTACACCTTC CASSPNGGDHGYTF
TRBJ1-5 NA TRBV3-1/TRBV3-2 TRBD1 TGTGCCAGCAGCCACGGGACAGGCAATCCTCAGCCCCAGCATTTT CASSHGTGNPQPQHF
TRBJ2-7 NA TRBV18 TRBD1 TGTGCCAGCTCACCACCGGGGGGGACAGGGGGAGACGAGCAGTACTTC CASSPPGGTGGDEQYF
TRBJ2-7 NA TRBV13 TRBD1 TGTGCCAGCAGCTTACAACTCCGCCGGGACAGGGTCTACGAGCAGTACTTC CASSLQLRRDRVYEQYF
TRBJ1-3 NA TRBV2 NA TGTGCCAGCAGTGATTGGGTAACTGGAAACACCATATATTTT CASSDWVTGNTIYF
TRBJ2-1 NA TRBV5-1 TRBD1 TGCGCCAGCAGCTTGGCCTGGAGACAGGGGCTTACGTACAATGAGCAGTTCTTC CASSLAWRQGLTYNEQFF
TRBJ1-6 few TRBV27 TRBD1 TGTGCCAGCAGTTTGTGGACAGGGCACAATTCACCCCTCCACTTT CASSLWTGHNSPLHF